The 3 T cell receptor beta chains given below trace back to one sample, sequenced in a study of blood T cell repertoires in COVID-19. Clones were sequenced by immunoSEQ multiplex PCR, and TCRdb holds only the in-frame ones, with some missing. The sample has about 270,000 clones; around 90% are singletons. Sequencing was performed on PBMCs or T cells enriched from blood (not recorded which). The receptors were sampled from a woman aged 50 to 65 who had recovered from COVID-19.

The chain has TRBV6-5 and TRBJ2-4; D is uncertain. Trimming removed 0 bases from V and 7 bases from J, with 10 bases in between. The CDR3 sequence is 14 residues long. Germline V lookup: CDR1 MNHEY, CDR2 SVGAGI. CDR3 nucleotides: TGTGCCAGCAGTTACTCTGATCAACACAACATTCAGTACTTC. This sequence encodes CASSYSDQHNIQYF.

The gene calls are TRBV28 and TRBJ2-7; D not resolved. CDR3 length equals 13 residues. Trimming shortened V by 5 bases and J by 3 bases, and 11 bases separated the two germline ends. The V gene's germline CDR1 is MDHEN and CDR2 SYDVKM. CDR3 sequence reads: CASSRGAIYEQYF. CDR3 DNA sequence: TGTGCCAGCAGTCGCGGAGCGATCTACGAGCAGTACTTC. Filled out from reference TRBV28 and TRBJ2-7, the complete variable domain reads DVKVTQSSRYLVKRTGEKVFLECVQDMDHENMFWYRQDPGLGLRLIYFSYDVKMKEKGDIPEGYSVSREKKERFSLILESASTNQTSMYLCASSRGAIYEQYFGPGTRLTVT.

This chain uses TRBV13 with TRBJ2-1; 7 bases line up with TRBD2. The CDR3 sequence is 15 residues long. V gave up 1 base and J gave up 6 bases; unmatched junction bases: 6. From germline, CDR1 is PRHDT and CDR2 FYEKMQ (reference sequence). Written as DNA, the CDR3 is TGTGCCAGCAGCTTAGAGGGCGGGAGTAGCAATGAGCAGTTCTTC. Amino acids: CASSLEGGSSNEQFF.